The entry below gives a single TCR beta chain sequence along with its context. Its cognate antigen is unknown. The data are from a study of T cell responses to AZD1222 COVID-19 vaccine. Study-wide results and caveats: Close to half of spike-specific TCRs reportedly recognize unmutated variant regions. Sampling that yielded the repertoires occurred only after the peak T cell response. Spike-wide coverage was observed for vaccine-associated CD4 TCRs, with dominant responses at 160-218 and 743-854.

Method: immunoSEQ multiplex PCR; TCRdb's copy keeps in-frame clones and lacks some. Of about 150,000 clones listed, around 87% were seen once; the top ten hold approximately 9.1%. With 0 bases removed from V and 4 bases from J, the gap between germline ends came to 6 bases. Germline loops: CDR1 SNHLY, CDR2 FYNNEI. This CDR3 has 13 residues. Second-dose timings of about 4 or about 12 weeks were pooled. This chain links TRBV2 with TRBJ1-2; weak D call: TRBD1 (5 bases). The source is an adult who received the AZD1222 COVID-19 vaccine. The sample was peripheral blood, taken 28 days after the second AZD1222 dose. In DNA form, the CDR3 reads TGTGCCAGCAGTGAAGCGCAGGGCTATGGCTACACCTTC. Translating it yields CASSEAQGYGYTF.